This TCR beta chain came from a study of cytomegalovirus exposure and HLA in healthy donors. Overall study findings and caveats: There were fewer than 200 TCR beta chains listed as cytomegalovirus-associated.

From the 120-subject validation cohort, which was separate from the approximately 670-subject first cohort, the donors were drawn. This clone has only a few counts. Antigen specificity is unknown. TCRdb's copy holds only in-frame clones and misses some; the assay was immunoSEQ multiplex PCR. Among around 300,000 clones listed, around 85% were seen once. The CDR3 totals 14 residues. Germline V gene lookup returns CDR1 SGHTA and CDR2 FQGTGA. V dropped 3 bases and J dropped 8; count of bases not matched to a gene: 7. This TCR was sampled from a woman aged 18-30 years in good health and CMV-seronegative. The sample was PBMCs. The V gene is TRBV7-3, the J gene TRBJ1-2, with 9 bases aligning to TRBD1. The CDR3 sequence is CASSFGDRDEGYTF. The CDR3 coding sequence is TGTGCCAGCAGCTTCGGGGACAGGGACGAGGGCTACACCTTC.